These 13 T cell receptor beta chains originate from one sample sequenced in a study of T cell repertoires in cytomegalovirus infection. TCRdb re-analysed the reads in MiXCR, keeping a single row per CDR3 protein. The sample holds some 50,000 distinct CDR3 sequences, over 20% seen once. No antigen has been identified for these receptors. Sequenced here: CD8+ T cells from cultured PBMCs, sampled from culture after CMV antigen stimulation. These receptor sequences come from a human donor in good health (CMV status not recorded). Some clones in this sample may be carry-over from other donors' samples.

Points on this clonotype: This is likely a read error, given that the CDR3 carries no conserved phenylalanine or tryptophan at its end. The genes are TRBV19 and TRBJ2-6; unclear D gene. Germline V lookup: CDR1 LNHDA, CDR2 SQIVND (reference sequence). The V gene lost 7 bases and the J gene lost 4 bases, with 17 bases spanning the gap. The CDR3 runs to 16 residues. The CDR3 is CASTYGRDYGANVLTL. CDR3 nucleotide sequence: TGTGCCAGTACCTATGGGCGAGATTACGGGGCCAACGTCCTGACTTTA.

This rearrangement joins TRBV7-6 to TRBJ1-4; a possible D gene is TRBD1 (5 bases). The ends were cut back, 5 bases at V and 8 bases at J, with 21 bases in the middle. This CDR3 spans 16 amino acids. Germline V CDR1 and CDR2: SGHVS, FNYEAQ. DNA for the CDR3: TGTGCCAGCAGCCTTCTGGAGGCAACACGGGGGGAAAAACTGTTTTTT. It is translated as CASSLLEATRGEKLFF.

The chain recombines TRBV6-1 with TRBJ1-5; D ambiguous. Trimming pared 3 bases from V and 7 bases from J, leaving 13 bases between. This CDR3 spans 14 amino acids. Germline assignment: CDR1 MNHNS and CDR2 SASEGT. In DNA, the CDR3 is TGTGCCAGCAGTGAGAGGTCATGGCTACAGCCCCAGCATTTT. Translation gives CASSERSWLQPQHF.

This clonotype appeared a few times. One end of the junction varies from germline; a read error may be responsible. This sequence joins TRBV5-1 and TRBJ2-1; D unresolved. The length of the CDR3 is 14 residues. Germline CDR1 reads SGHRS; CDR2 reads YFSETQ. The CDR3 nucleotides read TGCGCCAGCAGCTTGGGTGGCGGTTTGGATGAGAAGTTCTTC. The encoded protein is CASSLGGGLDEKFF.

The chain is built from TRBV6-2 or TRBV6-3 and TRBJ2-5; D tentatively fits TRBD1 or TRBD2 (7 bases each). CDR3 length: 19 amino acids. The germline V gene has CDR1 MNHEY and CDR2 SVGEGT. The V end was cut by 2 bases, the J end by 2 bases, with 24 bases between. The CDR3 coding sequence is TGTGCCAGCAGTTACCCCCTCGACAGGGAGGGGAGACTTCAAGAGACCCAGTACTTC. It translates to CASSYPLDREGRLQETQYF.

CDR3 protein: CASKSSSSYNEQFF. In DNA form, the CDR3 reads TGTGCCAGCAAGTCTTCGAGCTCCTACAATGAGCAGTTCTTC. The chain is built from TRBV7-2 and TRBJ2-1, with unresolved D. The V end lost 7 bases, the J end lost 0 bases, and 10 bases lay between the germline ends. The V gene's germline CDR1 is SGHTA and CDR2 FQGNSA. The CDR3 runs 14 residues.

The genes are TRBV27 and TRBJ2-7, with D perhaps TRBD2 (5 bases). The germline V and J ends were trimmed by 5 bases and 4 bases, with 12 bases remaining between them. The CDR3 sequence is 13 residues long. Germline V gene sequence: CDR1 MNHEY, CDR2 SMNVEV (reference sequence). The CDR3: CASSPGLTYEQYF. CDR3 DNA sequence: TGTGCCAGCAGTCCCGGACTGACTTACGAGCAGTACTTC.

This chain links TRBV27 with TRBJ2-5; 7 bases match TRBD1. Losses at the gene ends were 0 bases for V and 1 base for J; bases not matched to a gene: 5. CDR3 length equals 16 residues. Germline lookup yields CDR1 MNHEY and CDR2 SMNVEV (reference sequence). CDR3 protein: CASSLSQGDLQETQYF. Written as DNA, the CDR3 is TGTGCCAGCAGTTTATCGCAGGGGGATCTCCAAGAGACCCAGTACTTC.

This clonotype was found a few times. The chain links TRBV7-2 to TRBJ2-2; D gene uncertain. Between the trimmed V and J ends, which lost 8 bases and 0 bases, there was a span of 13 bases. Germline values: CDR1 SGHTA, CDR2 FQGNSA. CDR3 length: 15 amino acids. The CDR3 DNA reads as TGTGCCAGCCAACTAAGGCGAACGAACACCGGGGAGCTGTTTTTT. Amino acids: CASQLRRTNTGELFF.

This clonotype was recorded a few times. This chain links TRBV4-1 with TRBJ2-7; 9 nucleotides line up with TRBD1. The germline gives CDR1 MGHRA, CDR2 YSYEKL. The CDR3 covers 16 residues. The ends lost 3 bases at V and 3 bases at J; junction bases unmatched: 9. CDR3 nucleotides: TGCGCCAGCAGCCAGACCTGGGACAGGGAAGGCTACGAGCAGTACTTC. Its translation is CASSQTWDREGYEQYF.

This clonotype was observed a few times. The J gene is TRBJ2-1, the V gene TRBV7-2, with D possibly TRBD1 on 5 matching bases. The CDR3 is 15 amino acids. Looked up from germline, CDR1 is SGHTA and CDR2 is FQGNSA. Trimming cost V 5 bases and J 6 bases, with 17 bases left between them. CDR3 nucleotide sequence: TGTGCCAGCAGCCCCCTTAGGGTAGGGGTCAATGAGCAGTTCTTC. Translating gives CASSPLRVGVNEQFF.

The chain combines TRBV28 with TRBJ1-4, with 7 bases identical to TRBD1. V was clipped by 9 bases and J by 3 bases; unmatched bases: 10. Germline CDR1 MDHEN, CDR2 SYDVKM. This CDR3 spans 15 amino acids. Written as DNA, the CDR3 is TGTGCCAGTCTACCGACAGGGATTTCTAATGAAAAACTGTTTTTT. It translates to CASLPTGISNEKLFF.

The chain links TRBV6-6 to TRBJ2-6; D remains ambiguous. Trimming stripped 5 bases from V and 1 base from J, with 15 bases between. This CDR3 comprises 17 residues. Per germline, CDR1 MNHNY and CDR2 SVGAGI (reference sequence). The CDR3 nucleotides are TGTGCCAGCAGTCCCTCATTCCCGGTTTCTGGGGCCAACGTCCTGACTTTC. It translates to CASSPSFPVSGANVLTF.